This T cell receptor beta chain was recorded in a study of T cell changes during pregnancy in multiple sclerosis. Germline-derived CDR1 and CDR2 are MNHNS and SASEGT. V lost 2 bases and J 7 bases, leaving 8 bases between the germline ends. This CDR3 region has 13 residues. The protocol was immunoSEQ multiplex PCR, while the TCRdb copy is restricted to in-frame clones and leaves out a portion. Of some 39,000 clones listed, 90% to 95% are singletons. This chain links TRBV6-1 with TRBJ1-4, with D hard to call. The source of this sequence is a female donor in good health, enrolled as a control in a pregnancy study. The specimen comprised CD4+ T cells from peripheral blood mononuclear cells, sampled in the second trimester of pregnancy. The CDR3 DNA follows: TGTGCCAGCAGTGAATCGAGGGCTGAAAAACTGTTTTTT. Translating it yields CASSESRAEKLFF.